Listed here are 16 T cell receptor beta chains from one sample, sequenced in a study of blood T cells in healthy people across ages (dated by TCRdb to between 2014 and 2017). Libraries were constructed by 5' RACE. The sample was run on an Illumina HiSeq 2500. A second roughly 6 to 12 cycle PCR used a sample-barcoded 5' primer and a J-beta primer mix. TCRdb itself trimmed the public reads at Q25 with fastp, ran MiXCR and retained productive beta chains. Rows with a matching CDR3 protein are joined into one entry that keeps the most common DNA and genes. In all, the sample holds around 600,000 distinct CDR3 sequences, and less than 60% of those were seen once. Approximately 23% of the sample is taken by the ten largest. Sequencing input: blood. The receptors stem from a man older than 75 in good health.

This rearrangement joins TRBV15 to TRBJ2-1; 7 bases are a match to TRBD1. This CDR3 contains 15 residues. The V segment lost 2 bases and the J segment 5 bases; nucleotides outside the gene matches: 6. Germline V gene data show CDR1 as LNHNV and CDR2 as YYDKDF (reference sequence). The DNA of the CDR3 is TGTGCCACCAGCAGAACCGGGACAGATAACAATGAGCAGTTCTTC. It specifies CATSRTGTDNNEQFF.

The chain uses TRBV7-2 and TRBJ2-4; 9 nucleotides line up with TRBD2. The J call may be faulty, since TRBJ2-5 better matches the DNA end. The CDR3 spans 15 residues. Germline assignment: CDR1 SGHTA and CDR2 FQGNSA. CDR3 in DNA: TGTGCCAGCAGACGAATAGCGGGGGTCCAAGAGACCCAGTACTTC. Translation: CASRRIAGVQETQYF.

V is TRBV7-6 and J is TRBJ2-5; D is undetermined. Trimming pared 2 bases from V and 2 bases from J, leaving 15 bases between. CDR1 and CDR2 (germline): SGHVS, FNYEAQ. The CDR3 length is 16 residues. CDR3 region: CASSLRSAALQETQYF. CDR3 nucleotides: TGTGCCAGCAGCTTAAGGTCAGCTGCCCTACAAGAGACCCAGTACTTC.

This clonotype has a single count. The CDR3 DNA sequence: TGTGCCAGCAGTTTCCAGGGTGGACCCTACAATGAGCAGTTCTTC. It yields the protein CASSFQGGPYNEQFF. The chain carries TRBV27 and TRBJ2-1; tentatively, D is TRBD1 (5 bases). The germline gives CDR1 MNHEY, CDR2 SMNVEV (reference sequence). This CDR3 comprises 15 residues. Trimming cost V 3 bases and J 2 bases, with 11 bases left between them.

The chain is built from TRBV29-1 and TRBJ1-2; D ambiguous. V was clipped by 7 bases and J by 5 bases, with 17 bases between them. This CDR3 has 13 residues. Germline CDR1 reads SQVTM; CDR2 reads ANQGSEA. The CDR3 loop reads CSGSDGLGYGYTF. The CDR3 bases are TGCAGCGGATCGGACGGACTAGGGTATGGCTACACCTTC.

V is TRBV9 and J is TRBJ2-7; 11 nucleotides line up with TRBD2. The CDR3 is made up of 13 amino acids. Germline loops: CDR1 SGDLS, CDR2 YYNGEE. The trim removed 4 bases at V and 5 bases at J, leaving 2 bases unmatched. The CDR3 is CASSPGLADEQYF. The CDR3 bases are TGTGCCAGCAGCCCGGGACTAGCGGACGAGCAGTACTTC.

The chain joins TRBV28 to TRBJ2-6; D uncertain. CDR3 size: 15 residues. Germline values: CDR1 MDHEN, CDR2 SYDVKM. Trimming cost V 4 bases and J 4 bases, with 11 bases left between them. CDR3 loop: CASSSYSRGANVLTF. Here the CDR3 DNA reads TGTGCCAGCAGTTCCTACTCGCGGGGGGCCAACGTCCTGACTTTC.

The chain carries TRBV6-2 or TRBV6-3 and TRBJ2-3; tentatively, D is TRBD1 or TRBD2 (5 bases each). This CDR3 contains 15 residues. CDR1 and CDR2 (germline): MNHEY, SVGEGT. V gave up 4 bases and J gave up 1 base, with 12 bases separating them. The CDR3 region has the DNA TGTGCCAGCAGTTGGGGGACGGAGCGCACAGATACGCAGTATTTT. It yields the protein CASSWGTERTDTQYF.

J is TRBJ2-4 and V is TRBV20-1, with D hard to call. The better agreement between TRBJ2-5 and the DNA end casts doubt on the J call. The germline V gene encodes CDR1 DFQATT and CDR2 SNEGSKA (reference sequence). The CDR3 runs to 14 residues. For the CDR3, the DNA is TGCAGTGCTAGAGATCATCTATCTGGTGAGACCCAGTACTTC. This sequence encodes CSARDHLSGETQYF.

This chain connects TRBV7-2 to TRBJ2-3; D is possibly TRBD2 (7 bases). CDR3 length equals 16 residues. V dropped 1 base and J dropped 2 bases, with 13 bases sitting between them. Per germline, CDR1 SGHTA and CDR2 FQGNSA. The CDR3 region has the DNA TGTGCCAGCAGCTTAGAAGGGGGAGGGTACACAGATACGCAGTATTTT. Protein sequence: CASSLEGGGYTDTQYF.

The chain carries TRBV20-1 and TRBJ2-7, with no clear D. Germline V gives CDR1 DFQATT, CDR2 SNEGSKA (reference sequence). CDR3 length: 15 residues. V lost 1 base and J lost 1, with 14 bases in between. The DNA of the CDR3 is TGCAGTGCTAGAGTACCCCGGCGTCAATCCTACGAGCAGTACTTC. Amino acid sequence: CSARVPRRQSYEQYF.

This chain joins TRBV7-2 and TRBJ2-1; 7 bases align to TRBD2. The germline gives CDR1 SGHTA, CDR2 FQGNSA. The CDR3 is 16 amino acids. The V and J ends lost 6 bases and 2 bases, in that order; junction bases with no gene match: 10. In DNA form, the CDR3 reads TGTGCCAGCAGTTTATTGGGGGGGGGGACCTACAATGAGCAGTTCTTC. This translates into CASSLLGGGTYNEQFF.

This chain's CDR3 is CASSRLPRNTEAFF. The CDR3 DNA is TGTGCCAGCAGCCGACTCCCGCGGAACACTGAAGCTTTCTTT. J is TRBJ1-1 and V is TRBV3-1; D is unclear. Per germline, CDR1 LGHDT and CDR2 YNNKEL (reference sequence). V gave up 4 bases and J gave up 1 base, with 10 bases separating them. This CDR3 contains 14 residues.

The chain links TRBV3-1 to TRBJ2-1; TRBD2 aligns across 8 bases. Germline loops: CDR1 LGHDT, CDR2 YNNKEL (reference sequence). J was trimmed by 0 bases and V by 1 base; bases with no gene match: 20. This CDR3 is 22 amino acids long. The CDR3 here is CASSQVQPFLAGDYSSYNEQFF. CDR3 DNA sequence: TGTGCCAGCAGCCAAGTGCAGCCTTTTCTAGCGGGTGATTACAGCTCCTACAATGAGCAGTTCTTC.

This sequence joins TRBV20-1 and TRBJ1-6, with D unclear. Between the trimmed V and J ends, which lost 1 base and 10 bases, there was a span of 17 bases. Germline CDR1 is DFQATT and CDR2 is SNEGSKA (reference sequence). This CDR3 spans 15 amino acids. Here the CDR3 reads CSARGPGSPKSPLHF. The DNA of the CDR3 is TGCAGTGCTAGAGGCCCCGGGAGCCCCAAGTCACCCCTCCACTTT.

The chain has TRBV27 and TRBJ2-5, with a tentative D call TRBD2 (6 bases). Trimming left V 7 bases short and J 5 bases short, with 20 bases between. CDR3 length equals 15 residues. Germline lookup yields CDR1 MNHEY and CDR2 SMNVEV (reference sequence). CDR3 loop: CASTQRAQLGETQYF. The CDR3 coding sequence is TGTGCCAGCACCCAGCGGGCCCAGCTCGGGGAGACCCAGTACTTC.